This T cell receptor (beta chain) emerged from a study of beta chain features in type 1 diabetes (dated by TCRdb to the late 2010s). Turning to the overall study: No differences in mean age, gender distribution, total cell number or subset yield were found between patients and healthy donors. In the study, TCRB repertoires of sorted circulating CD4+ T cell subsets from recently diagnosed type 1 diabetes patients were compared with those of matched healthy donors. A total of approximately 110,000,000 sorted cells were examined across all samples, and a strong correlation was observed between cell number per subset and RNA yield. Regulatory and stem cell-like memory subsets were isolated from only 8 patients and about eight healthy donors, whereas naive and central memory subsets came from all 30 or so donors.

The High Capacity cDNA Reverse Transcription Kit was used to reverse transcribe all of the isolated RNA, meaning that expressed TCRB transcripts were what got sequenced. Naive, central memory and regulatory T cell samples underwent deep immunoSEQ sequencing, averaging around 4 million total reads per sample. Sorted cells were lysed in RLT buffer, and RNA was extracted using DNase-treated RNeasy Micro or Mini kits according to cell number. Each cell subset was processed on its own to prevent cross-contamination, while patient and healthy donor samples were processed together. Using the immunoSEQ multiplex PCR, TCRB sequences were amplified from cDNA into 87-bp fragments spanning the CDR3 region. Sequencing of the amplicons was performed on the Illumina HiSeq platform. The paper's processing steps were these. Synthetic template baselines were used to correct PCR bias computationally, reads within Hamming distance 2 were collapsed, and singletons that could not be merged were discarded. By aligning reads against IMGT, V, D and J genes, CDR3 length, and insertions or deletions at six rearrangement sites were assigned. Within each subset, clonotype counts were normalized to the number of sorted cells before true diversity and Gini coefficients were calculated with the tcR R package. The overlap coefficient, calculated on TCRB nucleotide sequences, was used to quantify repertoire sharing. Out-of-frame TCRB sequences from naive cells were analyzed to stand in for the pre-selection repertoire. Imported from immuneACCESS, the table was reduced by TCRdb to in-frame sequences with V and J called. These copies leave out some clones; in studies compared against another copy, an unresolved V gene accounts for under half, and the cause of the remainder is not known. The V and J calls and clone size are taken from that table; D and trimming were inferred from the DNA. Within this sample are approximately 470,000 clones, with approximately 30% of them counted one time only. The top ten hold 0.05% to 0.065% of the sample.

A single peripheral blood draw of approximately 110 mL on average was collected from each donor into heparinised tubes. Naive, central memory, regulatory and stem cell-like memory CD4+ T cells were sorted on a BD FACSAria II using a panel including CD45RO, CCR7, CD25, CD127, CD95 and CD27. All sorted populations exceeded 95% purity. Right away, PBMCs were isolated by Lymphoprep density gradient centrifugation and were stained directly, with no culture step. So that batch effects would be minimized, each experiment stained and sorted samples in pairs, pairing one healthy donor with one patient. Results and caveats for the whole study, not just this receptor: Naive, central memory and regulatory TCRB repertoires appeared more similar among patients than among healthy donors. PCR might favor shorter templates, but patient and control samples were amplified and corrected together, so any skew would affect both groups equally. Because cDNA was sequenced instead of genomic DNA, highly expressing activated cells could be over-represented, though the groups showed no difference in activation or CD3 levels. Patients with type 1 diabetes made fewer insertions and deleted more nucleotides at VDJ recombination sites, implying thymic rearrangement abnormalities. Type 1 diabetes patients showed a moderate but significant shortening of TCRB CDR3 length in all four CD4+ subsets. HLA sub-analyses involved small numbers of individuals, so any influence of HLA type on TCRB rearrangement remained unresolved.

Reading the germline V gene gives CDR1 SNHLY and CDR2 FYNNEI. Spanning cysteine to phenylalanine, the CDR3 consists of 12 amino acids. Kept here is only the CDR3 DNA, which spans 36 bases and is read in frame from base 1. Deletion took 8 bases off V and 5 bases off J, with a span of 10 bases between the germline ends. This clone was counted between two and nine times. Its recognized antigen is unknown. Per-nucleotide qualities are absent, and no much larger clonotype sits a single base away. The V gene is TRBV2 and the J gene is TRBJ2-1; TRBD2 is a weak D gene call, 6 bases matching. This TCR was sampled from a young man in good health. Sequenced sample: naive CD4+ T cells from blood. Read against the paper, the sample's cell subset or site label means: true naive CD4+ T cells. CDR3 protein: CASRERDNEQFF. Here is the DNA: TGTGCCAGCCGGGAGCGGGACAATGAGCAGTTCTTC.